The present T cell receptor beta chain was sequenced within a study of OX40 agonist ivuxolimab in advanced cancers. Study as a whole: Dose-escalation patients suffered from hepatocellular carcinoma, melanoma, renal cell or head and neck cancer.

Study conclusions and caveats: Mean expanded clone counts were higher in CD8+ than CD4+ T cells.

Comment on this clone: Its antigen remains unknown.

Generated by immunoSEQ multiplex PCR, the TCRdb table keeps only in-frame clones and is missing some. The sample contains around 60,000 clones, 87% of which appear only once. Germline CDR1 is MNHEY and CDR2 is SMNVEV (reference sequence). V dropped 2 bases and J dropped 1 base, with 4 bases sitting between them. The CDR3 totals 13 residues. This chain uses TRBV27 with TRBJ2-3; D is undetermined. The sequencing here drew on CD4+ or CD8+ T cells sorted from blood, taken in a trial of the OX40 agonist ivuxolimab. The TCR was taken from an adult with an advanced solid tumor such as melanoma, head and neck, liver or kidney cancer. As DNA, the CDR3 is TGTGCCAGCAGTTTACGGGGCACAGATACGCAGTATTTT. This sequence encodes CASSLRGTDTQYF.